This T cell receptor beta chain emerged from a study of CD8+CD57+ T cells in acquired aplastic anemia. Study information: An average of roughly 2.9 ug of DNA was obtained from sorted CD4+ and CD8+ cells. General study findings and limits: Patients and controls had in common 25 to 30 CD8+ CDR3 sequences.

This clonotype came up a few times. Its target is not known. Previously, flow cytometry had revealed CD8+CD57+ cell expansion in the patients chosen for sequencing. Severe acquired aplastic anemia was present in every patient. The CDR3 extends over 16 amino acids. Germline-derived CDR1 and CDR2 are KGHSH and LQKENI. The junction had 3 bases not matched to a gene; V was cut back by 3 bases and J by 3 bases. CDR3 and TCR beta VDJ profiling relied on genomic DNA as the template. From the reads, TCRdb called clonotypes with MiXCR, one entry per CDR3 protein. The top ten clones hold around a tenth of a sample with some 200,000 distinct CDR3 sequences, nearly 50% of them seen once.

This TCR derives from a human donor with aplastic anemia. The rearrangement uses TRBV18 and TRBJ2-2; 11 bases are shared with TRBD2. Sequenced: sorted CD4+, CD8+, or CD8+CD57+ T cells (not recorded which) from PBMCs. The CDR3 nucleotides read TGTGCCAGCTCACCGAGACTAGCGGGATACACCGGGGAGCTGTTTTTT. Protein: CASSPRLAGYTGELFF.